Below, 11 T cell receptor beta chains from the same sample are listed, as sequenced in a study of T-cell reconstitution after alpha-beta-depleted transplantation in children. Preparation of the TCRbeta library involved a method that used unique molecular identifiers. TCRdb analysed the PCR reads with MiXCR anew, one entry per CDR3 protein. The table records about 980,000 distinct CDR3 sequences, about 29% of them present only once. The source was PBMCs, mostly from graft donor cells, collected 360 days after TCRalphabeta/CD19-depleted stem cell transplant. The origin of the receptors is a boy in the first two years of life who had a stem cell transplant for SCID, so the T cells may come from the graft donor.

This clonotype appeared a few times. V and J are TRBV2 and TRBJ2-1, with 15 nucleotides matching TRBD2. Trimming at V came to 8 bases and at J to 7 bases, leaving 6 bases not matched to a gene. Germline V gene data show CDR1 as SNHLY and CDR2 as FYNNEI. The CDR3 is 15 amino acids. This chain's CDR3 is CASRSGTSGGNEQFF. CDR3 DNA sequence: TGTGCCAGCCGATCCGGGACTAGCGGGGGGAATGAGCAGTTCTTC.

The rearrangement links TRBV4-2 to TRBJ1-1; weak D call: TRBD1 (5 bases). The V end lost 0 bases, the J end lost 3 bases, and 17 bases lay between the germline ends. The CDR3 has 17 amino acids. From germline, CDR1 is LGHNA and CDR2 YNFKEQ. Here the CDR3 reads CASSQDRRQGEHTEAFF. CDR3 in DNA: TGTGCCAGCAGCCAAGATCGGAGGCAGGGCGAGCACACTGAAGCTTTCTTT.

A few counts support this clonotype. The CDR3 nucleotides are TGCAGTGCCCGGGACAGGCCAGCGGGAGCTTTCTTT. Encoded protein: CSARDRPAGAFF. The chain links TRBV20-1 to TRBJ1-1, with 8 bases that match TRBD1. The trim removed 6 bases at V and 10 bases at J, leaving 10 bases unmatched. CDR1 DFQATT and CDR2 SNEGSKA come from the germline V gene (reference sequence). The CDR3 consists of 12 residues.

CDR3 sequence: CASGPGLAGANVLTF. As DNA, the CDR3 is TGTGCTAGTGGCCCCGGCTTAGCTGGGGCCAACGTCCTGACTTTC. This rearrangement joins TRBV12-5 to TRBJ2-6; D is uncertain. The V gene lost 6 bases and the J gene lost 2 bases, with 11 bases spanning the gap. CDR1 and CDR2 (germline): LGHNT, FRNRAP. The length of the CDR3 is 15 residues.

This rearrangement joins TRBV12-3 or TRBV12-4 to TRBJ2-2, with a tentative D call TRBD2 (6 bases). This CDR3 spans 14 amino acids. Deletions cut 5 bases from V and 3 bases from J, with 10 bases between. DNA for the CDR3: TGTGCCAGCAGTCTACTAGCTTACACCGGGGAGCTGTTTTTT. It codes for CASSLLAYTGELFF.

This clonotype was picked up many times. The V and J genes are TRBV5-6 and TRBJ2-4; 7 bases match TRBD1. Germline CDR1 and CDR2: SGHDT and YYEEEE. V trimming: 4 bases; J trimming: 5 bases; junction bases outside the gene matches: 9. CDR3 size: 15 residues. CDR3 sequence: CASSILGQLQNIQYF. DNA of the CDR3: TGTGCCAGCAGCATATTGGGACAGCTACAAAACATTCAGTACTTC. The full variable domain, with the rest looked up from reference TRBV5-6 and TRBJ2-4, is DAGVTQSPTHLIKTRGQQVTLRCSPKSGHDTVSWYQQALGQGPQFIFQYYEEEERQRGNFPDRFSGHQFPNYSSELNVNALLLGDSALYLCASSILGQLQNIQYFGAGTRLSVL.

The genes are TRBV2 and TRBJ2-2; D not certain. The ends were cut back, 5 bases at V and 7 bases at J, with 17 bases in the middle. The CDR3 runs 15 residues. Germline lookup yields CDR1 SNHLY and CDR2 FYNNEI. For the CDR3, the DNA is TGTGCCAGCAGTTCCATAGGGCTGCCGGGCGGGGAGCTGTTTTTT. Translation gives CASSSIGLPGGELFF.

There are a few counts of this clonotype. The chain combines TRBV7-2 with TRBJ2-7; D is unresolved. CDR3 length equals 15 residues. V shed 3 bases and J shed 2 bases, with 14 bases lying between them. The germline CDR1 and CDR2 sequences are SGHTA and FQGNSA. CDR3 sequence (DNA): TGTGCCAGCAGCTTTGATACACATATTACCTACGAGCAGTACTTC. Translating gives CASSFDTHITYEQYF.

The V call is TRBV20-1, the J call TRBJ2-2; no definite D call. The CDR3 spans 15 residues. Between the trimmed V and J ends, which lost 2 bases and 2 bases, there was a span of 12 bases. Germline values: CDR1 DFQATT, CDR2 SNEGSKA (reference sequence). CDR3 amino acids: CSARSGPANTGELFF. CDR3 DNA sequence: TGCAGTGCTAGAAGTGGCCCCGCCAACACCGGGGAGCTGTTTTTT.

The chain employs TRBV7-9 and TRBJ2-1; D is possibly TRBD2 (5 bases). This CDR3 region has 15 residues. Germline V gene lookup returns CDR1 SEHNR and CDR2 FQNEAQ (reference sequence). V lost 7 bases, J lost 2 bases, and 15 bases lay in between. The CDR3 loop reads CASIISGIPYNEQFF. The CDR3 nucleotides read TGTGCCAGCATCATCTCCGGGATCCCCTACAATGAGCAGTTCTTC.

This clonotype was seen only a few times. The chain carries TRBV12-3 or TRBV12-4 and TRBJ1-1, with D unresolved. V was trimmed by 7 bases and J by 1 base, leaving 13 bases between them. The CDR3 is 14 amino acids. Here the CDR3 DNA reads TGTGCCAGCACTCTTAATCTACGGAACACTGAAGCTTTCTTT. Translating gives CASTLNLRNTEAFF.